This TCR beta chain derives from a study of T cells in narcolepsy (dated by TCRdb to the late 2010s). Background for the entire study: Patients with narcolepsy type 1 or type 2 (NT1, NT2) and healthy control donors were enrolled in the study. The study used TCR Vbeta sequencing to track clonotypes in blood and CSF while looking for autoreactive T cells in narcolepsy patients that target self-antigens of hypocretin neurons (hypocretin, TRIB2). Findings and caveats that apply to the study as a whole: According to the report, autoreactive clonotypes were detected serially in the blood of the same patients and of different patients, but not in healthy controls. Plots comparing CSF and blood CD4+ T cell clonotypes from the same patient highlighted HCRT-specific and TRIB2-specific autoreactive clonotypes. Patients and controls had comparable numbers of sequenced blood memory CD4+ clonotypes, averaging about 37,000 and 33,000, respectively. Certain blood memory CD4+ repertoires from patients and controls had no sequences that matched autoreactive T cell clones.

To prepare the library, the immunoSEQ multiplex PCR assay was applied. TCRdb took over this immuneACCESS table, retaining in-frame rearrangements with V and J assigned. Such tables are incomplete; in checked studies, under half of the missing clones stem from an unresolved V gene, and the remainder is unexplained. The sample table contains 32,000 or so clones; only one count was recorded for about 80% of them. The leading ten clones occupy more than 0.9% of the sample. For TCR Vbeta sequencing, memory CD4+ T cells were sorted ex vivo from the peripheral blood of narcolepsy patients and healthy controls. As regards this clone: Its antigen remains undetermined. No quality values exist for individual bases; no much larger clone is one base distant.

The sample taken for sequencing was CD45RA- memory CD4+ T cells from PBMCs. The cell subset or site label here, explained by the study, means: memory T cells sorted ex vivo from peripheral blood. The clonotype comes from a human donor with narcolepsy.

The DNA reads as follows: TGCGCCAGCAGCCAAGATACAAACTCCTATGGCTACACCTTC. The resulting protein is CASSQDTNSYGYTF. The chain uses TRBV4-3 and TRBJ1-2, with no confidently assigned D gene. V is shortened by 0 bases, J by 4 bases, and the region joining them spans 9 bases. Including the terminal cysteine and phenylalanine, the CDR3 comprises 14 residues. Of all the DNA, just the CDR3 is kept, 42 bases in frame from base 1. Looking up the germline V gene yields CDR1 LGHNA and CDR2 YSLEER.